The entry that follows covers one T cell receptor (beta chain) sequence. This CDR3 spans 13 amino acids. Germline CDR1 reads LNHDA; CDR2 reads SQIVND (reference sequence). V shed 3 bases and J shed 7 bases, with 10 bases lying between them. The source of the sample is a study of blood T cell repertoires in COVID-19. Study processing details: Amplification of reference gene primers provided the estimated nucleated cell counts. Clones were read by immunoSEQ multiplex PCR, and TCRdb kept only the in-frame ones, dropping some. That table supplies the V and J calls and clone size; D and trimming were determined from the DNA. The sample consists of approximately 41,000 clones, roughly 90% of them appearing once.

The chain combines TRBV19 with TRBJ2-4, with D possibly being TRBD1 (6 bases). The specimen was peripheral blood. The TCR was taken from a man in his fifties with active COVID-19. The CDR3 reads CASSIGRGNIQYF. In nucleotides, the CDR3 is TGTGCCAGTAGTATCGGCAGGGGTAACATTCAGTACTTC.